The clone carrying this T cell receptor beta chain was observed many times. Its specificity is not known. This specimen comes from a study of neurological immune-mediated disorders. Study results and caveats: The greatest TCR clonal expansion occurred in HTLV-1-associated myelopathy and the least in multiple sclerosis, which fell below healthy controls.

Trimming at V came to 4 bases and at J to 5 bases, leaving 9 bases not matched to a gene. The CDR3 sequence is 16 residues long. Germline V lookup: CDR1 LGHNA, CDR2 YSLEER. TCRdb recomputed calls from the 5' RACE reads with MiXCR, one row per CDR3 protein. This repertoire shows around 66,000 distinct CDR3 sequences, around 4.8% found once; its top ten account for roughly 2%. The sequence came from a woman in her 70s with multiple sclerosis. The sample comprised PBMCs. The genes are TRBV4-3 and TRBJ2-1; 9 bases align to TRBD2. Here the CDR3 DNA reads TGCGCCAGCAGCCCCAAAGGGGCTAGCGGGGACAATGAGCAGTTCTTC. Protein product: CASSPKGASGDNEQFF.